This T cell receptor (beta chain) was identified in a study of OX40 agonist ivuxolimab in advanced cancers. The table came from immunoSEQ multiplex PCR; TCRdb's copy has only in-frame clones and leaves some out. Altogether 30,000 to 40,000 clones are present, about 93% being singletons, with the ten largest covering around 20%. Trimming stripped 3 bases from V and 11 bases from J, with 16 bases between. CDR3 size: 13 residues. CDR1 and CDR2 from the germline V gene are MNHEY and SMNVEV (reference sequence). The chain carries TRBV27 and TRBJ2-5; a possible D gene is TRBD2 (6 bases). The TCR comes from an adult with an advanced solid tumor such as melanoma, head and neck, liver or kidney cancer. Source: CD4+ or CD8+ T cells sorted from blood, taken in a trial of the OX40 agonist ivuxolimab. The CDR3: CASSFGSTSDQYF. The CDR3 region has the DNA TGTGCCAGCAGTTTCGGGAGTACTTCCGATCAGTACTTC.